This T cell receptor (beta chain) came from a study of shared clonotypes between healthy human individuals. The method was immunoSEQ multiplex PCR; TCRdb's version includes in-frame clones alone and lacks a portion of them. The sample contains 2 million to 2.5 million clones, 90% to 96% of which appear only once. The length of the CDR3 is 15 residues. J lost 7 bases, V lost 0 bases, and 6 bases had no gene match. CDR1 is GTSNPN, CDR2 SVGIG, per germline (reference sequence). There were no recent acute infections or vaccinations among the donors, who were healthy HIV-negative adults. This rearrangement joins TRBV30 to TRBJ1-4, with 9 bases that match TRBD1. The sequence was collected from a man aged 18-30 years in good health. The sample was naive CD4+ T cells sorted from blood. The sample's subset: CD45RA+ positively selected. The CDR3 DNA reads TGTGCCTGGAGTGTTCCGGGGACAGGGTCTGAAAAACTGTTTTTT. Amino acid sequence: CAWSVPGTGSEKLFF.